This entry lists 30 T cell receptor beta chains sequenced from one sample in a study of metastatic and nonmetastatic thyroid tumors. Using MiXCR, TCRdb reanalyzed the PCR reads. The sample shows roughly 98,000 clones, more than 12% of them seen only once. Treatment of any kind had been given to no patient before thyroid surgery. The specimen was blood. The source is a female donor with papillary thyroid cancer or a benign thyroid nodule (not recorded which). Some clones in this sample may be carry-over from other donors' samples.

In this sample, this clone turned up many times. The rearrangement joins TRBV4-2 to TRBJ1-2; D is unresolved. CDR1 and CDR2 from the germline V gene are LGHNA and YNFKEQ. V lost 3 bases to trimming and J lost 8 bases, with 7 bases between them. The length of the CDR3 is 11 residues. CDR3: CASSHESGYTF. The CDR3 coding sequence is TGTGCCAGCAGCCACGAAAGCGGCTACACCTTC.

This clone was counted many times. CDR3 nucleotides: TGTGCCAGCAGCGTAGTTGGCAGGCGGAATTCCTACGAGCAGTACTTC. Translating it yields CASSVVGRRNSYEQYF. The V gene is TRBV9, the J gene TRBJ2-7, with unresolved D. From germline, CDR1 is SGDLS and CDR2 YYNGEE. This CDR3 region has 16 residues. Trimming shortened V by 0 bases and J by 1 base, and 14 bases separated the two germline ends.

This clone was counted between two and nine times. A read error may be the cause here, since a much bigger clone is one base away. The CDR3 nucleotides are TGTGCCCGGAGTCGGGTGGGGGCGGATGGCTACACCTTC. Translation gives CARSRVGADGYTF. The chain joins TRBV30 to TRBJ1-2; possible D gene TRBD1, 6 bases. This CDR3 is built from 13 residues. Germline CDR1 reads GTSNPN; CDR2 reads SVGIG (reference sequence).

This clone showed up many times. This chain connects TRBV9 to TRBJ1-3; D gene ambiguous. With 4 bases removed from V and 0 bases from J, the gap between germline ends came to 17 bases. This CDR3 is 17 amino acids long. The germline CDR1 and CDR2 sequences are SGDLS and YYNGEE. The CDR3 loop is CASSPHELGNSGNTIYF. DNA for the CDR3: TGTGCCAGCAGCCCACACGAATTAGGGAACTCTGGAAACACCATATATTTT.

This clone was seen at least ten times. With a much larger clone just one base away, this may be a read error. Within the sample, other DNA sequences also encode this same CDR3. The chain carries TRBV6-1 and TRBJ2-2; 7 bases line up with TRBD1. This CDR3 is 14 amino acids long. V shed 10 bases, J shed 1 base, and the junction held 6 bases outside the gene matches. CDR1 and CDR2 (germline): MNHNS, SASEGT. CDR3 sequence (DNA): TGTGCCATCCACCGGACAGGGAACACCGGGGAGCTGTTTTTT. It codes for CAIHRTGNTGELFF.

To note about this clone: A clone one base away is much larger, so this may be a read error. The gene calls are TRBV9 and TRBJ2-3; a possible D gene is TRBD1 (6 bases). Trimming stripped 0 bases from V and 4 bases from J, with 15 bases between. CDR3 size: 16 residues. Germline V gives CDR1 SGDLS, CDR2 YYNGEE. CDR3 DNA sequence: TGTGCCAGCAGCGTAGACTCTAGCTGGGGGCCAGATACGCAGTATTTT. Translation: CASSVDSSWGPDTQYF.

This clone was seen many times. The chain uses TRBV9 and TRBJ2-1; possible D gene TRBD1, 5 bases. CDR3 length equals 14 residues. CDR1 is SGDLS, CDR2 YYNGEE, per germline. Trimming took 0 bases from V and 3 from J, leaving 7 bases between them. The CDR3, as DNA: TGTGCCAGCAGCGTAGAGGGGAACTACAATGAGCAGTTCTTC. This codes for CASSVEGNYNEQFF.

In this sample, this clone turned up a few times. Other DNA sequences in the sample encode the same CDR3. The rearrangement links TRBV5-5 to TRBJ2-6; D may match TRBD1 or TRBD2 (5 bases each). The V and J ends lost 5 bases and 3 bases respectively, with 15 bases between them. This CDR3 contains 16 residues. Germline V CDR1 and CDR2: SGHKS, YYEKEE (reference sequence). DNA of the CDR3: TGTGCCAGCAGACCTGAAGGGGCGGGTGGGGCCAACGTCCTGACTTTC. Translated, it gives CASRPEGAGGANVLTF.

The rearrangement joins TRBV6-9 to TRBJ2-3, with D perhaps TRBD1 (6 bases). The end of the DNA is better explained by TRBJ1-5, so the J call may be wrong. Germline CDR1 is MNHGY and CDR2 is SVAAGI. This CDR3 has 13 residues. As DNA, the CDR3 is TGTGCCAGCAGTTCAGGGGCAGGGCAGCCCCAGCATTTT. Encoded protein: CASSSGAGQPQHF.

This clone was seen repeatedly, ten times or more. J is TRBJ2-6 and V is TRBV5-1; D not certain. CDR1 and CDR2 from the germline V gene are SGHRS and YFSETQ. Deletions cut 1 base from V and 0 bases from J, with 14 bases between. The CDR3 runs 18 residues. The CDR3 is CASSLSGLISSGANVLTF. In DNA form, the CDR3 reads TGCGCCAGCAGCTTGTCTGGCCTTATTAGCTCTGGGGCCAACGTCCTGACTTTC.

The table lists this clone with many counts. The chain is built from TRBV6-1 and TRBJ1-4; no firm D call. Germline CDR1 reads MNHNS; CDR2 reads SASEGT. The CDR3 has 15 amino acids. V was cut by 6 bases and J by 5 bases, with 16 bases left in between. The CDR3 protein is CASSPTLTGNEKLFF. The CDR3 region has the DNA TGTGCCAGCAGCCCCACTCTGACGGGGAATGAAAAACTGTTTTTT.

There are a few counts of this clone. One end of the junction varies from germline; a read error may be responsible. This chain joins TRBV6-2 or TRBV6-3 and TRBJ1-3, with D perhaps TRBD1 (6 bases). This CDR3 region has 18 residues. Germline values: CDR1 MNHEY, CDR2 SVGEGT. CDR3 amino acids: CASSYVGVTGRAGNTIYF. CDR3 nucleotides: TGTGCCAGCAGTTACGTTGGGGTAACAGGGAGAGCTGGAAACACCATATACTTT.

This clone was seen at least ten times. The chain carries TRBV7-7 and TRBJ1-4; the D is unclear. Germline CDR1 is SSHAT and CDR2 is FNYEAQ (reference sequence). The CDR3 has 13 amino acids. V lost 11 bases and J 0 bases, leaving 10 bases between the germline ends. The DNA for the CDR3 is TGTGCCTCCGGCTTTGCAACTAATGAAAAACTGTTTTTT. Protein: CASGFATNEKLFF.

This clone was observed at least ten times. At the DNA level, this CDR3 is encoded by other sequences in the same sample as well. The rearrangement uses TRBV10-3 and TRBJ2-2; D not certain. The length of the CDR3 is 12 residues. Germline CDR1 ENHRY, CDR2 SYGVKD. Trimming removed 3 bases from V and 3 bases from J, with 2 bases in between. The chain's CDR3 is CAISDYTGELFF. DNA for the CDR3: TGTGCCATCAGTGATTACACCGGGGAGCTGTTTTTT.

The table lists this clone with many counts. The chain combines TRBV12-3 or TRBV12-4 with TRBJ1-2; 9 nucleotides agree with TRBD1. The CDR3 is 16 amino acids. V shed 3 bases, J shed 4 bases, and the junction held 9 bases outside the gene matches. CDR3 sequence: CASSFRRTGVVYGYTF. The CDR3, as DNA: TGTGCCAGCAGTTTTCGGCGGACAGGGGTTGTCTATGGCTACACCTTC.

This clone was recorded many times. The chain has TRBV19 and TRBJ2-5; 11 bases map to TRBD2. Germline trimming cut 3 bases from V and 0 bases from J; bases unmatched to any gene: 6. This CDR3 region has 17 residues. Looked up from germline, CDR1 is LNHDA and CDR2 is SQIVND (reference sequence). DNA for the CDR3: TGTGCCAGTAGTATCGTGGGGGGACTAGCGGACCAAGAGACCCAGTACTTC. Its translation is CASSIVGGLADQETQYF. Variable domain in full (rest from reference TRBV19 and TRBJ2-5): DGGITQSPKYLFRKEGQNVTLSCEQNLNHDAMYWYRQDPGQGLRLIYYSQIVNDFQKGDIAEGYSVSREKKESFPLTVTSAQKNPTAFYLCASSIVGGLADQETQYFGPGTRLLVL.

This clone was recorded at least ten times. Other DNA sequences in the same sample also yield this CDR3. This rearrangement joins TRBV9 to TRBJ2-1; 10 nucleotides line up with TRBD2. The V and J ends lost 3 bases and 6 bases, in that order; junction bases with no gene match: 6. This CDR3 contains 15 residues. The germline CDR1 and CDR2 sequences are SGDLS and YYNGEE. The CDR3 nucleotides are TGTGCCAGCAGCGCACAAGCGGGGGGGCCCAATGAGCAGTTCTTC. It specifies CASSAQAGGPNEQFF.

About this clone itself: A much larger clone lies a single base off, so this may be a read error. The sample has other DNA sequences that encode this CDR3 too. V gene TRBV20-1 combines with J gene TRBJ2-1; D is possibly TRBD2 (6 bases). V was pared by 6 bases and J by 0 bases, with 12 bases between. This CDR3 spans 14 amino acids. Germline V gene lookup returns CDR1 DFQATT and CDR2 SNEGSKA (reference sequence). This CDR3 is CSAASGVSYNEQFF. The CDR3 DNA reads as TGCAGTGCCGCTTCGGGGGTCTCCTACAATGAGCAGTTCTTC.

This clone was counted once. This may stem from a read error, because a much larger clone lies one nucleotide away. V gene TRBV9 combines with J gene TRBJ1-5; no clear D gene. The CDR3 length is 17 residues. Per the germline V gene, CDR1 is SGDLS and CDR2 is YYNGEE. The V end lost 5 bases, the J end lost 0 bases, and 18 bases lay between the germline ends. The CDR3 DNA reads as TGTGCCAGCAGGGAGCCAGCCTCCCAAGCTAGCAATCAGCCCCAGCATTTT. Amino acid sequence: CASREPASQASNQPQHF.

This clone was counted at least ten times. This chain joins TRBV2 and TRBJ1-1; D gene ambiguous. Trimming cost V 8 bases and J 5 bases, with 18 bases left between them. Germline loops: CDR1 SNHLY, CDR2 FYNNEI. This CDR3 spans 14 amino acids. CDR3 protein: CASGLGRSLTEAFF. DNA for the CDR3: TGTGCCAGCGGGCTAGGACGAAGCCTTACTGAAGCTTTCTTT.

Points on this clone: At one boundary the junction diverges from the germline segment, which might be a read error. V and J are TRBV5-6 and TRBJ2-1, with TRBD2 matching over 12 bases. In germline, CDR1 is SGHDT, CDR2 YYEEEE. The CDR3 length is 17 residues. The CDR3: CASSYQPASGGVSEKFF. The CDR3, as DNA: TGTGCCAGCAGTTACCAACCCGCTAGCGGGGGGGTGAGTGAGAAGTTCTTC.

Comment on this clone: A much larger clone lies one base from this, so it may be a read error. This chain links TRBV5-6 with TRBJ1-3; D remains unclear. CDR1 is SGHDT and CDR2 is YYEEEE in the germline V gene. V was clipped by 0 bases and J by 1 base, with 8 bases between them. The CDR3 length is 15 residues. The CDR3 loop is CASSLVVSSGNTIYF. The CDR3 nucleotides read TGTGCCAGCAGCTTGGTTGTTTCGTCTGGAAACACCATATATTTT.

This clone came up a few times. The CDR3 ends on some other residue instead of the conserved phenylalanine or tryptophan, so this is likely a read error. Because the CDR3's place on the DNA is in doubt, the DNA is left out and the CDR3 is given as listed by TCRdb. This chain joins TRBV7-4 and TRBJ2-1; the table's D call TRBD1 went unverified against the DNA. Germline V gene lookup returns CDR1 SGHVT and CDR2 SQSDAQ. From its first to its last residue, the CDR3 has 9 amino acids. The CDR3 spells CASSSPGDV.

This clone came up many times. This chain connects TRBV29-1 to TRBJ2-2, with TRBD1 as a possible D gene (6 bases). Trimming took off 7 bases at V and 4 bases at J, with 13 bases between the two ends. CDR1 and CDR2 (germline): SQVTM, ANQGSEA. This CDR3 is built from 13 residues. CDR3 sequence (DNA): TGCAGCGCTCGTATAGGGGGCACCGGGGAGCTGTTTTTT. Encoded protein: CSARIGGTGELFF.

This clone was seen more than once but under ten times. The V call is TRBV5-4, the J call TRBJ1-1; D not resolved. The CDR3 loop spans 13 amino acids. Trimming stripped 0 bases from V and 8 bases from J, with 11 bases between. The germline V gene has CDR1 SGHNT and CDR2 YYREEE (reference sequence). The CDR3 DNA reads as TGTGCCAGCAGCTTGGTAATCGATACCGAAGCTTTCTTT. It yields the protein CASSLVIDTEAFF.

At least ten counts were recorded for this clone. This rearrangement joins TRBV18 to TRBJ2-7; 10 positions agree with TRBD1. V shed 1 base and J 4 bases; nucleotides not matched to a gene: 4. Germline values: CDR1 KGHSH, CDR2 LQKENI. The CDR3 loop spans 15 amino acids. CDR3 bases: TGTGCCAGCTCACCACAGGACAGGGGGAAGTACGAGCAGTACTTC. It is translated as CASSPQDRGKYEQYF.

In its sample, this clone was seen many times. The chain joins TRBV4-2 to TRBJ2-3; 8 nucleotides match TRBD2. Germline loops: CDR1 LGHNA, CDR2 YNFKEQ. The length of the CDR3 is 18 residues. With V trimmed by 4 bases and J by 5 bases, 17 bases remained unmatched. CDR3 region: CASSPAARPGGRGDTQYF. Written as DNA, the CDR3 is TGTGCCAGCAGCCCCGCGGCTCGGCCGGGGGGGCGAGGAGATACGCAGTATTTT.

This clone came up a few times. The chain carries TRBV5-4 and TRBJ1-4, with no clear D. CDR1 is SGHNT, CDR2 YYREEE, per germline (reference sequence). The CDR3 has 13 residues. Trimming shortened V by 7 bases and J by 6 bases, and 13 bases separated the two germline ends. The CDR3 bases are TGTGCCAGCGGAACCGGGAAGGATGAAAAACTGTTTTTT. This encodes CASGTGKDEKLFF.

This clone was seen many times. The chain has TRBV19 and TRBJ2-5; D possibly corresponds to TRBD2 (5 bases). The CDR3 has 14 residues. Germline CDR1 reads LNHDA; CDR2 reads SQIVND (reference sequence). The V end was cut by 7 bases, the J end by 2 bases, with 14 bases between. Here the CDR3 DNA reads TGTGCCAGTACGCCGGGGTCAAGACAAGAGACCCAGTACTTC. This codes for CASTPGSRQETQYF.

About this clone: This clone may be a read error of a much larger clone one base away. V usage is TRBV11-1 and J usage is TRBJ1-1; TRBD1 is a possible D gene (6 bases). The CDR3 covers 17 residues. Per the germline V gene, CDR1 is SGHAT and CDR2 is FQDESV (reference sequence). The CDR3 region is CASSPVHREKRDTEDFF. The CDR3 DNA reads TGTGCCAGCAGCCCCGTCCACAGGGAAAAGAGGGACACTGAAGATTTCTTT.